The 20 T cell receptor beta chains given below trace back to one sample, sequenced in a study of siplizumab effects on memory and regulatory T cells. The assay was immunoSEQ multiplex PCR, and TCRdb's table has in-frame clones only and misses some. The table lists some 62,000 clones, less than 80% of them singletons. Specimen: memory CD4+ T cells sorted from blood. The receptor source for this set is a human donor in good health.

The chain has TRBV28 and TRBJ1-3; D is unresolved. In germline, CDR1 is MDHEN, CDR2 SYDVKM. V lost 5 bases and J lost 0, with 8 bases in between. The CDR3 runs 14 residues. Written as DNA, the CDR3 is TGTGCCAGCAGTACGGGGTTCTCTGGAAACACCATATATTTT. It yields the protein CASSTGFSGNTIYF.

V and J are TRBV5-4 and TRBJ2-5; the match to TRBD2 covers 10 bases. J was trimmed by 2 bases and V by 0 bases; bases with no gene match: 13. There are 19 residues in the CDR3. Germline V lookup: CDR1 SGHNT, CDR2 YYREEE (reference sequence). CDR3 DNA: TGTGCCAGCAGCTTGGCCTCAGCGGGGGGGTCGTTGTGGCAAGAGACCCAGTACTTC. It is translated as CASSLASAGGSLWQETQYF.

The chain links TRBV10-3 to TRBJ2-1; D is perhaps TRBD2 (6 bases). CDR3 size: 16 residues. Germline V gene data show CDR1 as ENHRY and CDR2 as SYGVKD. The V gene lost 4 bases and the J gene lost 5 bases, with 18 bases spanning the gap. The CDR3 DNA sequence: TGTGCCATCAGTGGCCCGGCGGGGAGCACTAACAATGAGCAGTTCTTC. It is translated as CAISGPAGSTNNEQFF.

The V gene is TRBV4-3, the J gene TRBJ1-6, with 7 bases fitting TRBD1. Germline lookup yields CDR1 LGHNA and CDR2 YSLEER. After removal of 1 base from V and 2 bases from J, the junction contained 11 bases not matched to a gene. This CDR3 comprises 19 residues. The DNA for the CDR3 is TGCGCCAGCAGCCAAGCCCCGATAAACAGGGGAACCTATAATTCACCCCTCCACTTT. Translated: CASSQAPINRGTYNSPLHF.

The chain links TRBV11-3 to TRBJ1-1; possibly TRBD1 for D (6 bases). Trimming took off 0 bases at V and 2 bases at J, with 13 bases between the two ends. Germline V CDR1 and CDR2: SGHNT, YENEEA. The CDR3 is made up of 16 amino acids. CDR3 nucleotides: TGTGCCAGCAGCTTAGAGGGGGGCAGGGCTAACACTGAAGCTTTCTTT. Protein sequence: CASSLEGGRANTEAFF.

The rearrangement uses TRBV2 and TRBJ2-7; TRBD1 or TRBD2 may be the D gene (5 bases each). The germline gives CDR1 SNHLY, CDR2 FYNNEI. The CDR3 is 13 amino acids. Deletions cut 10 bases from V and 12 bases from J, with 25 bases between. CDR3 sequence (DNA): TGTGCCATAGCGTTAGAGGGGACCAGGGTAGCGTACTTC. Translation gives CAIALEGTRVAYF.

CDR3 protein: CASNIGASGGEQFF. In nucleotides, the CDR3 is TGTGCCAGTAATATTGGGGCTAGCGGGGGTGAGCAGTTCTTC. The chain uses TRBV19 and TRBJ2-1, with 10 bases lining up with TRBD2. This CDR3 spans 14 amino acids. Germline loops: CDR1 LNHDA, CDR2 SQIVND (reference sequence). The junction had 9 bases not matched to a gene; V was cut back by 7 bases and J by 9 bases.

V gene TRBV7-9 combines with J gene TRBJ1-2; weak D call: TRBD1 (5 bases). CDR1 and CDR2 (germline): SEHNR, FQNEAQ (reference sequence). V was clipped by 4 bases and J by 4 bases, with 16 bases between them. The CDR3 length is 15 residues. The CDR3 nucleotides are TGTGCCAGCAGCTACGCAGGGACTGGGGGCTATGGCTACACCTTC. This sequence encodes CASSYAGTGGYGYTF.

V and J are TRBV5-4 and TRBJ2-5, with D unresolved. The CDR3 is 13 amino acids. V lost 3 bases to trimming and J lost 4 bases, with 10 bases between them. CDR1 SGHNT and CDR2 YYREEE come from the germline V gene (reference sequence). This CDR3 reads CASSSPPGETQYF. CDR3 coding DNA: TGTGCCAGCAGCTCGCCTCCGGGAGAGACCCAGTACTTC.

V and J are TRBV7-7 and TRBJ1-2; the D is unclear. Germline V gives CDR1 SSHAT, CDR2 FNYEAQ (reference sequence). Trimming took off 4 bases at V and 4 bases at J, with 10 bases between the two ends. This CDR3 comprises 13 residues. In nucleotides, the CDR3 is TGTGCCAGCAGCTCCCGGAGGATCTATGGCTACACCTTC. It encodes CASSSRRIYGYTF. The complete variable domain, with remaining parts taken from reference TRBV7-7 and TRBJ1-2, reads GAGVSQSPRYKVTKRGQDVTLRCDPISSHATLYWYQQALGQGPEFLTYFNYEAQPDKSGLPSDRFSAERPEGSISTLTIQRTEQRDSAMYRCASSSRRIYGYTFGSGTRLTVV.

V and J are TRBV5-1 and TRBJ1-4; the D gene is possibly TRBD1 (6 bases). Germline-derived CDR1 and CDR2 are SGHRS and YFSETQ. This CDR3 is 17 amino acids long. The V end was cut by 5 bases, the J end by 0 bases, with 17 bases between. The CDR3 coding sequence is TGCGCCAGCAGGAAAAATAGTGCAGGGGCAACTAATGAAAAACTGTTTTTT. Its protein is CASRKNSAGATNEKLFF.

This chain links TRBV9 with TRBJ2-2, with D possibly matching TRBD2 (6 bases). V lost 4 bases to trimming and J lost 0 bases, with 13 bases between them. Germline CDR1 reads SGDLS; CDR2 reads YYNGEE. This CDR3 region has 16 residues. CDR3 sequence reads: CASSPGLLANTGELFF. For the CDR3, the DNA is TGTGCCAGCAGCCCCGGACTACTCGCGAACACCGGGGAGCTGTTTTTT.

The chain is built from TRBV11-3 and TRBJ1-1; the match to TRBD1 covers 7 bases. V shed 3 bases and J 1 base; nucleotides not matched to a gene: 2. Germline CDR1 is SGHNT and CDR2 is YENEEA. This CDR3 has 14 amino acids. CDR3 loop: CASSLRTGNTEAFF. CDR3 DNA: TGTGCCAGCAGCTTGAGGACAGGGAACACTGAAGCTTTCTTT.

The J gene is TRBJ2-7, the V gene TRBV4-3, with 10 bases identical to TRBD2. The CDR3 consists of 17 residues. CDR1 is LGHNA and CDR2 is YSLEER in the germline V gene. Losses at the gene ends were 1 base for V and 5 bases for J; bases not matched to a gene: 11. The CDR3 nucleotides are TGCGCCAGCAGCCAAGGTCCAACCGGGACTAGCGATAACGAGCAGTACTTC. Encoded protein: CASSQGPTGTSDNEQYF.

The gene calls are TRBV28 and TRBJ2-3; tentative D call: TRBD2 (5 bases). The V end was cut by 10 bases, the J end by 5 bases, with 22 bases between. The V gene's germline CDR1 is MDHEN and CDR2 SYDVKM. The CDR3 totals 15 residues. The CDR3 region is CATSVSVVALDTQYF. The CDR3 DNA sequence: TGTGCCACCTCAGTTAGCGTAGTGGCCCTAGATACGCAGTATTTT. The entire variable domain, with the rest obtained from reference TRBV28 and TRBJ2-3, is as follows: DVKVTQSSRYLVKRTGEKVFLECVQDMDHENMFWYRQDPGLGLRLIYFSYDVKMKEKGDIPEGYSVSREKKERFSLILESASTNQTSMYLCATSVSVVALDTQYFGPGTRLTVL.

The DNA for the CDR3 is TGTGCCAGCAGCTTACTTACGAGCACAGATACGCAGTATTTT. Translated: CASSLLTSTDTQYF. V gene TRBV5-4 combines with J gene TRBJ2-3; D ambiguous. The germline V and J ends were trimmed by 2 bases and 0 bases, with 7 bases remaining between them. Per germline, CDR1 SGHNT and CDR2 YYREEE (reference sequence). The CDR3 contains 14 residues.

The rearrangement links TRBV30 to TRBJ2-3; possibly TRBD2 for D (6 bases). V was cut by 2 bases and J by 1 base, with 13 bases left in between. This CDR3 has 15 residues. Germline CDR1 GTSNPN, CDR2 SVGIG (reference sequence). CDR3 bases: TGTGCCTGGAGTAGTGGGCTAGCGCGCACAGATACGCAGTATTTT. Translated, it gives CAWSSGLARTDTQYF.

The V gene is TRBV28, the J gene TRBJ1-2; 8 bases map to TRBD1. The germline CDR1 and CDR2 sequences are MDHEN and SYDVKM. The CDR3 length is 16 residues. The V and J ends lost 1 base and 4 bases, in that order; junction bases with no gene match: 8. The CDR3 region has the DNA TGTGCCAGCAGTTTATACCGCCCCCAGGGGGCCTATGGCTACACCTTC. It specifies CASSLYRPQGAYGYTF.

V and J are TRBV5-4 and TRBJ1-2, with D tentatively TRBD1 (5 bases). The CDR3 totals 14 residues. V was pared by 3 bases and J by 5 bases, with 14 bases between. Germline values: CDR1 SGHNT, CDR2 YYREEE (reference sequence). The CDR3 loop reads CASSSGSRTYGYTF. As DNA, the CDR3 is TGTGCCAGCAGCTCGGGGTCTAGGACATATGGCTACACCTTC.

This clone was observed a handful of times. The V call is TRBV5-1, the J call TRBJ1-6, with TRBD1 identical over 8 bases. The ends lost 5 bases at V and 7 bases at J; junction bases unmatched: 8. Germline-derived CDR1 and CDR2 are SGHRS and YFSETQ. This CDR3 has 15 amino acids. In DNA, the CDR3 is TGCGCCAGCAGTTGGACAGGGAATACGAATTCACCCCTCCACTTT. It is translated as CASSWTGNTNSPLHF.